The T cell receptor (beta chain) under discussion was sequenced for a study of T cell responses to AZD1222 COVID-19 vaccine. Study-wide background: Pooled together were second doses at about 4 or about 12 weeks.

Study observations and caveats: Close to half of all spike-specific TCRs reportedly target regions of the variants that are unmutated. Spike-specific TCR depth and breadth grew after two AZD1222 doses.

Generated by immunoSEQ multiplex PCR, the TCRdb table keeps only in-frame clones and is missing some. The table lists some 150,000 clones, roughly 90% of them singletons. Germline loops: CDR1 LNHDA, CDR2 SQIVND (reference sequence). V lost 7 bases, J lost 9 bases, and 13 bases lay in between. The CDR3 extends over 12 amino acids. This clone has just one count. Its antigen is still unknown. The sequence derives from an adult in good health. The sequences come from peripheral blood, collected on day 0 of AZD1222 vaccination. The chain uses TRBV19 and TRBJ2-1; TRBD1 is a possible D gene (6 bases). CDR3 DNA: TGTGCCAGTACGACAGGTGCAGGTGAGCAGTTCTTC. Translation: CASTTGAGEQFF.